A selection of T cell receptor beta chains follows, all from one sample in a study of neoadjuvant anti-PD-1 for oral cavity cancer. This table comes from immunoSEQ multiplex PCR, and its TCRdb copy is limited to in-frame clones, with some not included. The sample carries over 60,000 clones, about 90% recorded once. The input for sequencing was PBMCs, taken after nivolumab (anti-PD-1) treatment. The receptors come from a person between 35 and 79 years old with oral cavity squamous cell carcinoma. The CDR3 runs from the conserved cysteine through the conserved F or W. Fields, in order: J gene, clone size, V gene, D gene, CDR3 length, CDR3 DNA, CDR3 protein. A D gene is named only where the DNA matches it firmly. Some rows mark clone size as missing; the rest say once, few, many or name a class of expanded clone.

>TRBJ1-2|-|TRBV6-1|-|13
TGTGCCAGCAGTGGAGGACAGCGGATGGGCTACACCTTC
CASSGGQRMGYTF
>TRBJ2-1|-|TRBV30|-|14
TGTGCCTGGAGTCAAGGGGGCTCCTACAATGAGCAGTTCTTC
CAWSQGGSYNEQFF
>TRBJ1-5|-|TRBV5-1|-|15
TGCGCCAGCAGCCCGGCTGGGGGGAGCAATCAGCCCCAGCATTTT
CASSPAGGSNQPQHF
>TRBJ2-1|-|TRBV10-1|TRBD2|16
TGCGCCAATTCTTCTTCGAGCGGGGGTGGCGCGAATGAGCAGTTCTTC
CANSSSSGGGANEQFF
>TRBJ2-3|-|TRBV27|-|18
TGTGCCAGCAGTTACCGCGAGCCAGCGGGTGGGAGCACAGATACGCAGTATTTT
CASSYREPAGGSTDTQYF
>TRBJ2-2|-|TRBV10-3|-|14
TGTGCCATCAGAGCAGGGGGGGGTACCGGGGAGCTGTTTTTT
CAIRAGGGTGELFF
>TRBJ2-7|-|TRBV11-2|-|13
TGTGCCAGCACGGCGGGATCCCTTCGCGAGCAGTACTTC
CASTAGSLREQYF
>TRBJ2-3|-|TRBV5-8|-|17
TGTGCCAGCAGCTTGGGGCTGACGGAGTGGGTCACAGATACGCAGTATTTT
CASSLGLTEWVTDTQYF
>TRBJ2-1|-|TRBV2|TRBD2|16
TGTGCCAGCAGTGAAATCCCCGGGACTAGCGGGGGTGAGCAGTTCTTC
CASSEIPGTSGGEQFF
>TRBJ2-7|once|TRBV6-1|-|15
TGTGCCAGCAGTGAACTAGACAGTAGCTCCTACGAGCAGTACTTC
CASSELDSSSYEQYF
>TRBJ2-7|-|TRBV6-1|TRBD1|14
TGTGCCAGCAGTGTAACCGGGACAGGGAGGGAGCAGTACTTC
CASSVTGTGREQYF
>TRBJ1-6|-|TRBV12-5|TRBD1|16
TGTGCTAGTGGTTTGGTACTGGGACAGGGGGGTTCACCCCTCCACTTT
CASGLVLGQGGSPLHF
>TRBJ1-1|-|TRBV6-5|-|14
TGTGCCAGCAGTTACTCGAAGCAGGGAGCCTTGGCTTTCTTT
CASSYSKQGALAFF
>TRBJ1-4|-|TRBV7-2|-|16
TGTGCCAGCAGACCGGGGGTGGGGGCGAGAAATGAAAAACTGTTTTTT
CASRPGVGARNEKLFF
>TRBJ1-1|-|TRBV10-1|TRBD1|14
TGCGCCAGCAGCCCGGGACAGGGAAGCACTGAAGCTTTCTTT
CASSPGQGSTEAFF
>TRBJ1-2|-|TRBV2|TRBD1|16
TGTGCCAGCAGTACAAACAGGGGAGCAACTACCTATGGCTACACCTTC
CASSTNRGATTYGYTF
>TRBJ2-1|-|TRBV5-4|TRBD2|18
TGTGCCAGCAGCGGGACTAGCGGGCCACGGGGCTCCTACAATGAGCAGTTCTTC
CASSGTSGPRGSYNEQFF
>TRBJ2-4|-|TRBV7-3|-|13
TGTGCCAGCAGCCGAGGGAGTAGGGACATTCAGTACTTC
CASSRGSRDIQYF
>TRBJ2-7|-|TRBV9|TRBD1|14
TGTGCCAGCAGCGTACCCGCGACAGGGGCGGCGCAGTACTTC
CASSVPATGAAQYF
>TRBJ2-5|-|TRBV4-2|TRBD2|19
TGTGCCAGCAGCCAAATCGGGACTAGCGGGGGGACGATCCAAGAGACCCAGTACTTC
CASSQIGTSGGTIQETQYF
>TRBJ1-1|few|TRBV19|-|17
TGTGCCAGTAGTCCGGAGGGGATACTAACAATGAACACTGAAGCTTTCTTT
CASSPEGILTMNTEAFF
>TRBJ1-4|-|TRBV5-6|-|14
TGTGCCAGCAGCTTGGCAATTTCTTCGTCAGAACTGTTTTTT
CASSLAISSSELFF
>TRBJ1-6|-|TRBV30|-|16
TGTGCCTGGAGCTACCGGGCCCGAGGAGGGAATTCACCCCTCCACTTT
CAWSYRARGGNSPLHF
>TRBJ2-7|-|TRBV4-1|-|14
TGCGCCAGCAGCCAGGCAGCTCAGGGGTACGAGCAGTACTTC
CASSQAAQGYEQYF
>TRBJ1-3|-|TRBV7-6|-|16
TGTGCCAGCAGCTTAAGGGCCGCCGCCTCTGGAAACACCATATATTTT
CASSLRAAASGNTIYF
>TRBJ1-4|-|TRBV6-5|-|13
TGTGCCAGCAGGGGTGGAACTAATGAAAAACTGTTTTTT
CASRGGTNEKLFF
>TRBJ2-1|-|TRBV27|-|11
TGTGCCAGCAGTCACGAGAGTGAGCAGTTCTTC
CASSHESEQFF
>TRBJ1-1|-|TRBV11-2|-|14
TGTGCCAGCAGCCCTAGAGTCCTGAACACTGAAGCTTTCTTT
CASSPRVLNTEAFF
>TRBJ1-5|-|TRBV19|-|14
TGTGCCAGTAGGCACGACAGCCTGAATCAGCCCCAGCATTTT
CASRHDSLNQPQHF
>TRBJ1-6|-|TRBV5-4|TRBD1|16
TGTGCCAGCGGGCCGGGGACAGGGGCTGGAAATTCACCCCTCCACTTT
CASGPGTGAGNSPLHF
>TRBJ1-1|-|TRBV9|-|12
TGTGCCAGCAGCGACGGGGACACTGAAGCTTTCTTT
CASSDGDTEAFF
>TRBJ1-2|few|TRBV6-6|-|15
TGTGCCAGCATTAAAGGCGGGGGACAAACCAACGGCTACACCTTC
CASIKGGGQTNGYTF
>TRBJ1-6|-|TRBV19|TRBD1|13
TGTGCCAGTGGGGACAGGGGGCGGTCACCCCTCCACTTT
CASGDRGRSPLHF
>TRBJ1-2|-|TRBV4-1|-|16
TGCGCCAGCAGCCAAGGACGGTGGGTTGAGCCCGATGGCTACACCTTC
CASSQGRWVEPDGYTF
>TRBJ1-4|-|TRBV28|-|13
TGTGCCAGCAGTTTCTGGCGTAATGAAAAACTGTTTTTT
CASSFWRNEKLFF
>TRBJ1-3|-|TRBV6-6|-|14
TGTGCCAGCTGCCCTGTTAGGGCTGGAAACACCATATATTTT
CASCPVRAGNTIYF
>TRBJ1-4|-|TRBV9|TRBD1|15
TGTGCCAGCAGCGTTCGACAGGGAACTAATGAAAAACTGTTTTTT
CASSVRQGTNEKLFF
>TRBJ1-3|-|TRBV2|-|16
TGTGCCAGCAGTGAAGGAAGGGGGAACTCTGGAAACACCATATATTTT
CASSEGRGNSGNTIYF
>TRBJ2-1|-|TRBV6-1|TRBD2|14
TGTGCCAGCAGGTCGGGGCCGCGGGGGGATGAGCAGTTCTTC
CASRSGPRGDEQFF
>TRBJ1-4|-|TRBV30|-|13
TGTGCCTGGAGAGCGACGGGGAGTGAAAAACTGTTTTTT
CAWRATGSEKLFF